These 13 T cell receptor beta chains came from one sample sequenced in a study of Graves' ophthalmopathy and Graves' hyperthyroidism. Beta-chain TCR CDR3 regions were amplified from RNA transcripts. A first-round RT-PCR used HTBI primers, followed by a second-round multiplex PCR. MiXCR, applied by TCRdb to the multiplex PCR reads, yields one record per CDR3 protein. This table holds 150,000 or so distinct CDR3 sequences, more than 30% found once. The sequencing sample was made of peripheral blood. These receptors all come from a woman in her forties with Graves' ophthalmopathy.

This chain uses TRBV20-1 with TRBJ2-2, with D perhaps matching TRBD1 or TRBD2 (5 bases each). CDR1 DFQATT and CDR2 SNEGSKA come from the germline V gene (reference sequence). The CDR3 sequence is 14 residues long. Trimming pared 3 bases from V and 5 bases from J, leaving 13 bases between. This CDR3 reads CSASIPWGTGELFF. The CDR3 DNA is TGCAGTGCTAGTATCCCTTGGGGGACCGGGGAGCTGTTTTTT.

This clonotype occurred many times. The V and J genes are TRBV9 and TRBJ2-7, with unresolved D. The length of the CDR3 is 14 residues. CDR1 and CDR2 from the germline V gene are SGDLS and YYNGEE. Trimming stripped 4 bases from V and 7 bases from J, with 18 bases between. In DNA, the CDR3 is TGTGCCAGCAGCCCCGGGCACCGCGCGAGGGAGCAGTACTTC. Translated, it gives CASSPGHRAREQYF.

In this sample, this clonotype turned up many times. The gene calls are TRBV2 and TRBJ1-6; 9 bases map to TRBD1. The CDR3 length is 14 residues. In germline, CDR1 is SNHLY, CDR2 FYNNEI. Losses at the gene ends were 6 bases for V and 7 bases for J; bases not matched to a gene: 4. The chain's CDR3 is CASREDRGNSPLHF. CDR3 sequence (DNA): TGTGCCAGCAGGGAGGACAGGGGAAATTCACCCCTCCACTTT.

This chain connects TRBV5-1 to TRBJ2-5; TRBD2 might be the D (6 bases). The V gene's germline CDR1 is SGHRS and CDR2 YFSETQ. Trimming took 0 bases from V and 5 from J, leaving 11 bases between them. The CDR3 runs 14 residues. The CDR3 loop is CASSLGPGGETQYF. In DNA form, the CDR3 reads TGCGCCAGCAGCTTGGGCCCTGGAGGGGAGACCCAGTACTTC. Based on the CDR3 plus reference TRBV5-1 and TRBJ2-5, the full variable domain is KAGVTQTPRYLIKTRGQQVTLSCSPISGHRSVSWYQQTPGQGLQFLFEYFSETQRNKGNFPGRFSGRQFSNSRSEMNVSTLELGDSALYLCASSLGPGGETQYFGPGTRLLVL.

This clonotype was seen many times. The genes are TRBV7-2 and TRBJ2-2, with 8 bases matching TRBD1. Germline lookup yields CDR1 SGHTA and CDR2 FQGNSA. With V trimmed by 2 bases and J by 4 bases, 3 bases remained unmatched. The CDR3 contains 15 residues. CDR3 DNA: TGTGCCAGCAGCTTACAGGGGGCGTTCACCGGGGAGCTGTTTTTT. As protein: CASSLQGAFTGELFF. Complete variable domain (other parts from reference TRBV7-2 and TRBJ2-2): GAGVSQSPSNKVTEKGKDVELRCDPISGHTALYWYRQSLGQGLEFLIYFQGNSAPDKSGLPSDRFSAERTGGSVSTLTIQRTQQEDSAVYLCASSLQGAFTGELFFGEGSRLTVL.

This clonotype was seen repeatedly, ten times or more. The V and J genes are TRBV19 and TRBJ1-5; 7 bases align to TRBD1. Trimming cost V 6 bases and J 1 base; bases outside gene matches: 15. The CDR3 consists of 18 residues. CDR1 and CDR2 from the germline V gene are LNHDA and SQIVND (reference sequence). CDR3 nucleotide sequence: TGTGCCAGTAGCCCGACCCCGGGGCACAGGGGAAGCAATCAGCCCCAGCATTTT. Translation: CASSPTPGHRGSNQPQHF.

This clonotype was seen ten or more times. The chain is built from TRBV7-6 and TRBJ2-7; 7 positions agree with TRBD2. This CDR3 is 12 amino acids long. Trimming at V came to 8 bases and at J to 3 bases, leaving 4 bases not matched to a gene. Germline values: CDR1 SGHVS, CDR2 FNYEAQ. CDR3 sequence: CASGASGYEQYF. In nucleotides, the CDR3 is TGTGCCAGCGGCGCTAGCGGCTACGAGCAGTACTTC.

In its sample, this clonotype was seen many times. The chain carries TRBV12-3 or TRBV12-4 and TRBJ1-5, with a possible D match to TRBD1 (5 bases). The CDR3 has 13 amino acids. V was shortened by 3 bases and J by 2 bases, with 5 bases between the two germline ends. In DNA form, the CDR3 reads TGTGCCAGCAGTTTGACAGGCAATCAGCCCCAGCATTTT. Its protein is CASSLTGNQPQHF.

This clonotype was observed many times. The rearrangement joins TRBV3-1 to TRBJ2-5; possible D gene TRBD2, 6 bases. This CDR3 region has 13 residues. V lost 2 bases, J lost 5 bases, and 9 bases lay in between. From germline, CDR1 is LGHDT and CDR2 YNNKEL (reference sequence). The CDR3 DNA is TGTGCCAGCAGCCAACATGGGAGGGAGACCCAGTACTTC. This translates into CASSQHGRETQYF.

This clonotype came up many times. The chain combines TRBV15 with TRBJ1-2, with D perhaps matching TRBD1 (5 bases). With 5 bases removed from V and 6 bases from J, the gap between germline ends came to 10 bases. The length of the CDR3 is 12 residues. The V gene's germline CDR1 is LNHNV and CDR2 YYDKDF (reference sequence). CDR3: CATSPSGHGYTF. Written as DNA, the CDR3 is TGTGCCACCAGCCCGTCGGGACATGGCTACACCTTC.

This clonotype was seen many times. The chain joins TRBV20-1 to TRBJ1-2; no firm D call. The ends were cut back, 6 bases at V and 8 bases at J, with 4 bases in the middle. The CDR3 loop spans 8 amino acids. Germline-derived CDR1 and CDR2 are DFQATT and SNEGSKA (reference sequence). The CDR3 DNA reads TGCAGTGCGGAGGGCTACACCTTC. It translates to CSAEGYTF.

As for this clonotype: The junction shows a germline mismatch at one end, possibly a read error. The chain joins TRBV11-2 to TRBJ2-7; TRBD1 is a possible D gene (6 bases). CDR1 is SGHAT, CDR2 FQNNGV, per germline. The CDR3 sequence is 13 residues long. The CDR3 is CASSPDRGLAALF. The CDR3 bases are TGTGCCAGCAGCCCGGACAGAGGGCTAGCAGCCTTATTC.

The J gene is TRBJ1-1, the V gene TRBV9; D gene ambiguous. Trimming took off 0 bases at V and 1 base at J, with 10 bases between the two ends. The CDR3 is made up of 15 amino acids. Per the germline V gene, CDR1 is SGDLS and CDR2 is YYNGEE. As DNA, the CDR3 is TGTGCCAGCAGCGTAGATCAGCACAGGAACACTGAAGCTTTCTTT. Residues: CASSVDQHRNTEAFF.